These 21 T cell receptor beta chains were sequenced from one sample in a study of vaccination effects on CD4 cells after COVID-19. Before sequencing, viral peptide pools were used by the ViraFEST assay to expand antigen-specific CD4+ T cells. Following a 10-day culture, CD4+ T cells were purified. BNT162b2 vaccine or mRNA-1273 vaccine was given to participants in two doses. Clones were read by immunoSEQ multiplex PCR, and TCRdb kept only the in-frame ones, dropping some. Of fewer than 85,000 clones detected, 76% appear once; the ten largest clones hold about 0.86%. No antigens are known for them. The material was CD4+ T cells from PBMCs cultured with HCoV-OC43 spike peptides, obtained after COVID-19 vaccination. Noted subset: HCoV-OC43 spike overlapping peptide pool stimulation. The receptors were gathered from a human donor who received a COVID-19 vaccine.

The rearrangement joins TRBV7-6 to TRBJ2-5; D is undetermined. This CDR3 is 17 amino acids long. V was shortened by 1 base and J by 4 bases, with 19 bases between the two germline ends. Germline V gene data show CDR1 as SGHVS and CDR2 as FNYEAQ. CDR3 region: CASSLDSVRLGRETQYF. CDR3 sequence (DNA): TGTGCCAGCAGCTTAGATTCCGTCCGCCTAGGCCGAGAGACCCAGTACTTC.

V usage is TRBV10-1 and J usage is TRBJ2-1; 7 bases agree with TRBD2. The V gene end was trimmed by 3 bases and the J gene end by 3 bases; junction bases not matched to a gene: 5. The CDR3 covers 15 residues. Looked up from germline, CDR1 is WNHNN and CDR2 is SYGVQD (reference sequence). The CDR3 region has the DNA TGCGCCAGCAGTGAAGAAGCGGGGTACTACAATGAGCAGTTCTTC. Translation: CASSEEAGYYNEQFF.

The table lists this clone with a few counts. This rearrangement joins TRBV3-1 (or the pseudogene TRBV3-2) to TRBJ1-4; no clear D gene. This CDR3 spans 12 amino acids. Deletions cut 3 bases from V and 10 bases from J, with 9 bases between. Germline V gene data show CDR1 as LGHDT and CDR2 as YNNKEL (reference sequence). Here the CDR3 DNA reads TGTGCCAGCAGCCAGGCGGCAGGAAAACTGTTTTTT. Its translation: CASSQAAGKLFF.

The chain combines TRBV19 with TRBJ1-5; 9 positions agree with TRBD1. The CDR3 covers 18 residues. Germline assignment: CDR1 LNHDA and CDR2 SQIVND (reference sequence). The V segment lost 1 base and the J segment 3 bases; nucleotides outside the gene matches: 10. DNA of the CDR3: TGTGCCAGTAGTATAGCCTTCGGGAGGACAGGGGCCAATCAGCCCCAGCATTTT. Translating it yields CASSIAFGRTGANQPQHF.

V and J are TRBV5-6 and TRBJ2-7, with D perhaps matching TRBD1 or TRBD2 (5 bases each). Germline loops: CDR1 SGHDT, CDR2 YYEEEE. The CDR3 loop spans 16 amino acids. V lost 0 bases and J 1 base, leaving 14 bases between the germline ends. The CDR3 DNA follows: TGTGCCAGCAGCTTGGGGGGGTGGACATCGTCCTACGAGCAGTACGTC. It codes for CASSLGGWTSSYEQYV.

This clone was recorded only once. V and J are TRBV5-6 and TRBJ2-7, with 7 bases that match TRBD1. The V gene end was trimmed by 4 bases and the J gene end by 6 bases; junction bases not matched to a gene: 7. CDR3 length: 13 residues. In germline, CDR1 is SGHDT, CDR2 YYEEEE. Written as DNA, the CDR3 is TGTGCCAGCAGCAGGGACAGAAGTCTCGAGCAGTACGTC. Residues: CASSRDRSLEQYV.

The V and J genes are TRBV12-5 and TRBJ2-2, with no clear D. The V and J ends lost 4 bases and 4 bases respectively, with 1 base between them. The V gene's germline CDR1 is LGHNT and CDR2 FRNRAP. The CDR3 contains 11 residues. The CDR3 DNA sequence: TGTGCTAGTGGTTCCACCGGGGAGCTGTTTTTT. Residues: CASGSTGELFF.

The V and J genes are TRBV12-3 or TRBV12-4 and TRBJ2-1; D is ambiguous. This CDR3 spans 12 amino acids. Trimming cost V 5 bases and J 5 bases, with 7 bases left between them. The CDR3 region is CASSAQDNEQFF. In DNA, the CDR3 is TGTGCCAGCAGTGCTCAAGACAATGAGCAGTTCTTC.

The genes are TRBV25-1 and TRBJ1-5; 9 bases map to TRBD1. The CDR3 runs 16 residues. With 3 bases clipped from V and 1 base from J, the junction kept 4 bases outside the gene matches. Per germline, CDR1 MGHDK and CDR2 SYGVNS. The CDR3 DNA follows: TGTGCCAGCAGTGAGGGACAGGGTTCAAGCAATCAGCCCCAGCATTTT. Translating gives CASSEGQGSSNQPQHF.

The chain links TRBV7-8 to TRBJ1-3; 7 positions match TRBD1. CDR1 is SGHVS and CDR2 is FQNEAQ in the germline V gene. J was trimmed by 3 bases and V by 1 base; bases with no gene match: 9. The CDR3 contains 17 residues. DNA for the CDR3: TGTGCCAGCAGCTTAGTGTCGGGCAGGGGGGTTGGAAACACCATATATTTT. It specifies CASSLVSGRGVGNTIYF.

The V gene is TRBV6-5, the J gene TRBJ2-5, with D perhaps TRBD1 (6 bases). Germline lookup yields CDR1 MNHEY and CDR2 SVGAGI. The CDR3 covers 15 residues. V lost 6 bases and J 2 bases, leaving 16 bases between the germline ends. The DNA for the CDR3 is TGTGCCAGCAGACGAACAGGGATAGGGCAAGAGACCCAGTACTTC. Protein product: CASRRTGIGQETQYF.

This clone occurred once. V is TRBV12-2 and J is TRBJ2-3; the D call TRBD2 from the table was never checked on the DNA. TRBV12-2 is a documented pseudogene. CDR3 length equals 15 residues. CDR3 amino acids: CASRPRLAGTDTQYF. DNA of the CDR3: TGTGCAAGTCGCCCCCGACTAGCGGGCACAGATACGCAGTATTTT.

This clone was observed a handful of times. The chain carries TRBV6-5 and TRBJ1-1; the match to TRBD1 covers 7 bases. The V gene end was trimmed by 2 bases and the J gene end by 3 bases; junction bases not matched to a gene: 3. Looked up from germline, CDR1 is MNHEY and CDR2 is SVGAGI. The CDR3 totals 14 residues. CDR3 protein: CASSYTRGDTEAFF. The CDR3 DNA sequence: TGTGCCAGCAGTTACACCAGGGGGGACACTGAAGCTTTCTTT.

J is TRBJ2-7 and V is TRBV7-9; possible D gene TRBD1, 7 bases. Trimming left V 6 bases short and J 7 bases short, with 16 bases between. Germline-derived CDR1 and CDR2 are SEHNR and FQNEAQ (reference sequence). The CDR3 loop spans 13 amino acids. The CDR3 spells CASSPLTGREQYV. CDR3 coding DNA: TGTGCCAGCAGTCCCCTGACAGGGAGGGAGCAGTACGTC.

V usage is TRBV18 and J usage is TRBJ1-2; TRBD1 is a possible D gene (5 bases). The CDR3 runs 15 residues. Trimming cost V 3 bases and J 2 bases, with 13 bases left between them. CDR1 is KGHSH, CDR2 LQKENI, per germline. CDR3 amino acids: CASSPPWGGNYGYTF. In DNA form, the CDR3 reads TGTGCCAGCTCACCCCCCTGGGGGGGAAACTATGGCTACACCTTC.

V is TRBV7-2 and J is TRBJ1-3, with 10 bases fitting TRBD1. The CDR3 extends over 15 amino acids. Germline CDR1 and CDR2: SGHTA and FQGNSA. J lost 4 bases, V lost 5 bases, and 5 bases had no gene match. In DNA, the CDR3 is TGTGCCAGCAGCCCGGGACAGGGGCCGGGAAACACCATATATTTT. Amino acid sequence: CASSPGQGPGNTIYF.

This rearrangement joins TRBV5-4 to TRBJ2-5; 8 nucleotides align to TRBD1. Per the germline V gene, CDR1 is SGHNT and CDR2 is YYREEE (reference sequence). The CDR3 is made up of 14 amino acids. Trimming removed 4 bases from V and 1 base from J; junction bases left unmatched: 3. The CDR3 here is CASSRGQVQETQYF. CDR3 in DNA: TGTGCCAGCAGCCGGGGACAGGTCCAAGAGACCCAGTACTTC.

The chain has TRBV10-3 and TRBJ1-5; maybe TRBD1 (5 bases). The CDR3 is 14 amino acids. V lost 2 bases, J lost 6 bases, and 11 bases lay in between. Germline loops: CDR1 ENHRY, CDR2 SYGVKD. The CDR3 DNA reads TGTGCCATCAGTGAGGGGTCGGGGGTTCAGCCCCAGCATTTT. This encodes CAISEGSGVQPQHF.

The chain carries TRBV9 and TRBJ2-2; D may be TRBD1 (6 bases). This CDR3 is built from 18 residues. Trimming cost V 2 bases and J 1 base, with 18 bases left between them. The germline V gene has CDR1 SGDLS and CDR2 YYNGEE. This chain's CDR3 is CASSVGSRGSVNTGELFF. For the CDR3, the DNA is TGTGCCAGCAGCGTTGGATCCAGGGGATCTGTGAACACCGGGGAGCTGTTTTTT.

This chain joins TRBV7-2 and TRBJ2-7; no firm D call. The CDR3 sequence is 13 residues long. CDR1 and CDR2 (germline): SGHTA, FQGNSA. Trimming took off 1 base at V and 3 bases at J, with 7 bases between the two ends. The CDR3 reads CASSLDKDYEQYV. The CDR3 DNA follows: TGTGCCAGCAGCTTAGATAAGGACTACGAGCAGTACGTC.

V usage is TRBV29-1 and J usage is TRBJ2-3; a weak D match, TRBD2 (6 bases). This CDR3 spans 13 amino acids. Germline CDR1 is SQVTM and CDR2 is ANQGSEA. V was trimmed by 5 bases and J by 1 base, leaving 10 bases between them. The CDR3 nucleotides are TGCAGCGTTCCGGGACTGGGCACAGATACGCAGTATTTT. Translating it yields CSVPGLGTDTQYF.